This T cell receptor (beta chain) emerged from a study of T-cell reconstitution after alpha-beta-depleted transplantation in children. A library of TCRbeta sequences, prepared with unique molecular identifiers, was generated. Each CDR3 protein is one row after TCRdb ran MiXCR on the PCR reads. This repertoire shows around 370,000 distinct CDR3 sequences, under 13% found once; its top ten account for more than 2%. V was shortened by 6 bases and J by 9 bases, with 15 bases between the two germline ends. The CDR3 is 13 amino acids. Germline V gene data show CDR1 as MNHNS and CDR2 as SASEGT. This clonotype has only a few counts.

The sequence derives from a human donor who donated a stem cell graft to a child with acute lymphoblastic leukemia. V gene TRBV6-1 combines with J gene TRBJ2-1; no clear D. Here the sequenced sample was PBMCs from the stem cell graft donor, taken from the stem cell graft. This chain's CDR3 is CASRTSPWGEQFF. CDR3 in DNA: TGTGCCAGCAGGACTTCACCCTGGGGTGAGCAGTTCTTC.